The 11 T cell receptor beta chains listed next were all sequenced from one sample in a study of blood T cell repertoires in COVID-19. TCRdb keeps only in-frame clones here, not all; method: immunoSEQ multiplex PCR. The sample contains some 200,000 clones, about 75% of which appear only once. The material sequenced was peripheral blood. These receptor sequences come from a woman between 50 and 59 years old with active or convalescent COVID-19.

The chain combines TRBV5-6 with TRBJ1-2; 10 bases agree with TRBD1. Germline V gene lookup returns CDR1 SGHDT and CDR2 YYEEEE. The junction had 8 bases not matched to a gene; V was cut back by 4 bases and J by 2 bases. CDR3 length: 16 residues. The CDR3 DNA follows: TGTGCCAGCAGCAGCGGGGGGACAGGGGCCAACTATGGCTACACCTTC. Translating it yields CASSSGGTGANYGYTF.

Points on this clone: This sample includes further DNA sequences coding for the same CDR3. J is TRBJ2-5 and V is TRBV5-1; D might be TRBD1 (6 bases). The CDR3 length is 15 residues. The V end was cut by 0 bases, the J end by 2 bases, with 11 bases between. The germline gives CDR1 SGHRS, CDR2 YFSETQ. CDR3 nucleotide sequence: TGCGCCAGCAGCTTGGGTGGCAGGGGACAAGAGACCCAGTACTTC. Protein product: CASSLGGRGQETQYF.

This chain uses TRBV7-9 with TRBJ2-1, with 13 bases aligning to TRBD2. This CDR3 region has 16 residues. V trimming: 5 bases; J trimming: 4 bases; junction bases outside the gene matches: 5. The germline V gene has CDR1 SEHNR and CDR2 FQNEAQ (reference sequence). CDR3 sequence (DNA): TGTGCCAGCAGCGATACTAGCGGGAGGGCTTACAATGAGCAGTTCTTC. This encodes CASSDTSGRAYNEQFF. Combining the CDR3 with reference TRBV7-9 and TRBJ2-1 gives the whole variable domain DTGVSQNPRHKITKRGQNVTFRCDPISEHNRLYWYRQTLGQGPEFLTYFQNEAQLEKSRLLSDRFSAERPKGSFSTLEIQRTEQGDSAMYLCASSDTSGRAYNEQFFGPGTRLTVL.

The V call is TRBV6-6, the J call TRBJ1-1; D not resolved. V was cut by 5 bases and J by 1 base, with 8 bases left in between. In germline, CDR1 is MNHNY, CDR2 SVGAGI (reference sequence). This CDR3 spans 13 amino acids. The CDR3 sequence: CASSTGRNTEAFF. CDR3 coding DNA: TGTGCCAGCAGTACCGGGAGGAACACTGAAGCTTTCTTT.

The CDR3 is CASSPETLDRNIRYTF. The CDR3 DNA reads as TGCGCCAGCAGCCCCGAAACTCTAGACAGGAATATCCGCTACACCTTC. J is TRBJ1-2 and V is TRBV4-3; D might be TRBD1 (6 bases). The germline V and J ends were trimmed by 4 bases and 9 bases, with 24 bases remaining between them. Germline CDR1 is LGHNA and CDR2 is YSLEER. The CDR3 extends over 16 amino acids.

V is TRBV30 and J is TRBJ1-6; D is unclear. CDR1 is GTSNPN and CDR2 is SVGIG in the germline V gene (reference sequence). Trimming took off 0 bases at V and 3 bases at J, with 9 bases between the two ends. The CDR3 length is 15 residues. The chain's CDR3 is CAWSVTGNYNSPLHF. The CDR3 DNA reads TGTGCCTGGAGTGTAACCGGGAACTATAATTCACCCCTCCACTTT.

The J gene is TRBJ2-7, the V gene TRBV6-1, with 9 nucleotides matching TRBD1. V trimming: 3 bases; J trimming: 4 bases; junction bases outside the gene matches: 7. The V gene's germline CDR1 is MNHNS and CDR2 SASEGT. The CDR3 has 15 residues. The CDR3 loop reads CASSDPGTGIYEQYF. In DNA, the CDR3 is TGTGCCAGCAGTGATCCCGGGACAGGGATATACGAGCAGTACTTC.

The genes are TRBV5-1 and TRBJ2-7; D gene uncertain. From germline, CDR1 is SGHRS and CDR2 YFSETQ. The CDR3 runs to 15 residues. V was cut by 1 base and J by 3 bases, with 14 bases left in between. This chain's CDR3 is CASSLSASRGYEQYF. In DNA, the CDR3 is TGCGCCAGCAGCTTGTCCGCTAGTCGAGGCTACGAGCAGTACTTC.

This chain connects TRBV30 to TRBJ1-2; the match to TRBD1 covers 12 bases. With 1 base clipped from V and 4 bases from J, the junction kept 7 bases outside the gene matches. Germline values: CDR1 GTSNPN, CDR2 SVGIG (reference sequence). CDR3 length: 16 residues. CDR3 sequence: CAWSGGQGATPYGYTF. The CDR3 nucleotides read TGTGCCTGGAGTGGGGGACAGGGGGCGACACCCTATGGCTACACCTTC.

J is TRBJ1-5 and V is TRBV5-1; D is ambiguous. With 0 bases removed from V and 0 bases from J, the gap between germline ends came to 7 bases. Germline values: CDR1 SGHRS, CDR2 YFSETQ. CDR3 length equals 15 residues. The CDR3 loop is CASSLGGYSNQPQHF. Written as DNA, the CDR3 is TGCGCCAGCAGCTTGGGAGGCTATAGCAATCAGCCCCAGCATTTT.

This chain joins TRBV4-3 and TRBJ2-7; perhaps TRBD1 as D (6 bases). The CDR3 is made up of 15 amino acids. V lost 4 bases, J lost 3 bases, and 16 bases lay in between. CDR1 is LGHNA and CDR2 is YSLEER in the germline V gene. The DNA for the CDR3 is TGCGCCAGCAGCCTGAGACAGGCGAGAGGCTACGAGCAGTACTTC. It translates to CASSLRQARGYEQYF.